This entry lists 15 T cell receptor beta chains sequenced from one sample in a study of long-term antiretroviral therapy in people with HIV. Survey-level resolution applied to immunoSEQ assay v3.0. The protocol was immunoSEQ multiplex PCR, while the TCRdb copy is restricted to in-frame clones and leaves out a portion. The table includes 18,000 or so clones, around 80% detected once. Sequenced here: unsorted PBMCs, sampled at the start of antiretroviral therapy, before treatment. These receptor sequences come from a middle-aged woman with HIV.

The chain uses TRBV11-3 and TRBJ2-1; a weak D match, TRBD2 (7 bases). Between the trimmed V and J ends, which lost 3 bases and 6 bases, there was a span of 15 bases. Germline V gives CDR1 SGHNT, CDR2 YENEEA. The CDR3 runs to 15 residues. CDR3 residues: CASSFGGGRLNEQFF. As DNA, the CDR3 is TGTGCCAGCAGCTTTGGGGGGGGGCGGCTCAATGAGCAGTTCTTC.

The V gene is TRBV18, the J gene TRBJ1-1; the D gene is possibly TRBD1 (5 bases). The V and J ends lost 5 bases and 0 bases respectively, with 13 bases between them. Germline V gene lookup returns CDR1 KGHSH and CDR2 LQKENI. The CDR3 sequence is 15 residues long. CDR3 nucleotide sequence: TGTGCCAGCTCAACTTTGGACAACATGAACACTGAAGCTTTCTTT. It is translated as CASSTLDNMNTEAFF.

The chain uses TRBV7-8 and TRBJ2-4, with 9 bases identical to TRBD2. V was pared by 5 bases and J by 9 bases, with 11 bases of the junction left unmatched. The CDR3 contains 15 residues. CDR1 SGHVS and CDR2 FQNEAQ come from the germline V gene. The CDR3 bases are TGTGCCAGCAGCGCCCCTTTGCGGGGGGGGTTCATTCAGTACTTC. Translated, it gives CASSAPLRGGFIQYF.

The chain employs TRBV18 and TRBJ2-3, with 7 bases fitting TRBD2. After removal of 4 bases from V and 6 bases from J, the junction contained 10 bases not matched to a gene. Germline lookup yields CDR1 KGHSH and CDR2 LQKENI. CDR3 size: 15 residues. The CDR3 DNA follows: TGTGCCAGCTCACTAAACGACGGGGGGTTGGATACGCAGTATTTT. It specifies CASSLNDGGLDTQYF.

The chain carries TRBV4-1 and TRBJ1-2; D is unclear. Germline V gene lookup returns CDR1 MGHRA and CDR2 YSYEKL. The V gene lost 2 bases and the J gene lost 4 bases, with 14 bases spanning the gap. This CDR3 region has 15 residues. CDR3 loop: CASSQFADGFYGYTF. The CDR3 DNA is TGCGCCAGCAGCCAATTCGCGGACGGATTCTATGGCTACACCTTC.

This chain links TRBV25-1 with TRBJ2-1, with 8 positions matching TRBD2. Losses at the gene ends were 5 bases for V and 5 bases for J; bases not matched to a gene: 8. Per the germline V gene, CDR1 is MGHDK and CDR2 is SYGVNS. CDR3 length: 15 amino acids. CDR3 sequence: CASSSLGGGHNEQFF. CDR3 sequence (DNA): TGTGCCAGCAGTAGTCTCGGGGGGGGCCACAATGAGCAGTTCTTC.

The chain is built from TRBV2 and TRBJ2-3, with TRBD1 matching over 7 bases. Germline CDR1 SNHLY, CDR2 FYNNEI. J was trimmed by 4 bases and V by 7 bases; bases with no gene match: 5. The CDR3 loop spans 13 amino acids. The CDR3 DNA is TGTGCCAGCAATTTGAGGGGGCCAGATACGCAGTATTTT. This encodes CASNLRGPDTQYF.

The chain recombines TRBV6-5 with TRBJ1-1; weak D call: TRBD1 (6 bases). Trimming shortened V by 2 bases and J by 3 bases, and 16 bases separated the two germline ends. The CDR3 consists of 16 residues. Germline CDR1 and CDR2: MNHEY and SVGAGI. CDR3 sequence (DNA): TGTGCCAGCAGTTACGCGACCCCCGGGGGGCACACTGAAGCTTTCTTT. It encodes CASSYATPGGHTEAFF.

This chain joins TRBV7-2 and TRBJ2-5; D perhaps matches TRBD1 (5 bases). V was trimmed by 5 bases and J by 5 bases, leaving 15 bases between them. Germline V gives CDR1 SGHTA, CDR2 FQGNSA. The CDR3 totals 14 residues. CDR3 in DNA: TGTGCCAGCAGCCCCCAGGGTATTGGGGAGACCCAGTACTTC. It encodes CASSPQGIGETQYF.

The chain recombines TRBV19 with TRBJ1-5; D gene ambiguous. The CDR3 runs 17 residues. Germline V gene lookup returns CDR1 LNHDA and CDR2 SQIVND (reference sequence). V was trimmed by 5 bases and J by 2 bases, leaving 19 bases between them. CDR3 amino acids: CASSVNRQTKGNQPQHF. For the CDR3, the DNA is TGTGCCAGTAGTGTGAATCGGCAGACCAAGGGCAATCAGCCCCAGCATTTT.

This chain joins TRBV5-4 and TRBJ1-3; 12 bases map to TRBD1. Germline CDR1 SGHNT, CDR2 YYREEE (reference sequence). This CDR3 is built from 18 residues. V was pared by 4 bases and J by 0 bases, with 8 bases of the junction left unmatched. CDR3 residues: CASSPGGTGGRSGNTIYF. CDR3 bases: TGTGCCAGCAGCCCAGGGGGGACAGGGGGCCGCTCTGGAAACACCATATATTTT.

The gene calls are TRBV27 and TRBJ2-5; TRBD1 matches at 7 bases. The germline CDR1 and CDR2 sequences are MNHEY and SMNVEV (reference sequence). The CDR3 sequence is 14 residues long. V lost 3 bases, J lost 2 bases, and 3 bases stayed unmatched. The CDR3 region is CASSFLDRQETQYF. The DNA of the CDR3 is TGTGCCAGCAGTTTCTTGGACAGGCAAGAGACCCAGTACTTC.

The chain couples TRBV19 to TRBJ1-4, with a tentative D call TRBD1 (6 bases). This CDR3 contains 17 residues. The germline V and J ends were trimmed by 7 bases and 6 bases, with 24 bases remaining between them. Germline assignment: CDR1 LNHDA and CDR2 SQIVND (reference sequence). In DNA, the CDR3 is TGTGCCAGTACCTCCGGGACACTATACCCCCGGGATGAAAAACTGTTTTTT. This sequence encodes CASTSGTLYPRDEKLFF.

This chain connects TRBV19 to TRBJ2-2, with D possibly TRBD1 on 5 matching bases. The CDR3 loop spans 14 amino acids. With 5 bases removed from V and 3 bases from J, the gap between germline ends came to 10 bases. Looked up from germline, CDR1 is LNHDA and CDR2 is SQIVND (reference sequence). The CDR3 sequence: CASSGATYTGELFF. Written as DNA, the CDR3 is TGTGCCAGTAGTGGGGCGACTTACACCGGGGAGCTGTTTTTT.

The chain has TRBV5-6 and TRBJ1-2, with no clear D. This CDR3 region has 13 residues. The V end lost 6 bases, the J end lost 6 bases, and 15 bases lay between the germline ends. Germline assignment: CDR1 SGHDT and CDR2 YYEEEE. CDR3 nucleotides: TGTGCCAGCACCGCACGGGCCTGGGATGGCTACACCTTC. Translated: CASTARAWDGYTF.